The T cell receptor beta chain described here comes from a study of identical twins. Template switching added a universal primer binding site, and final cDNA carried unique molecular identifiers. TCRdb processed the 5' RACE reads anew with MiXCR; each CDR3 protein has one entry. Of about 530,000 distinct CDR3 sequences in the sample, 20% to 25% were seen once. This clonotype was seen more than once but under ten times. The CDR3 covers 17 residues. V lost 3 bases to trimming and J lost 3 bases, with 18 bases between them. Germline CDR1 reads KGHSH; CDR2 reads LQKENI. The donor group consisted entirely of healthy Caucasians. The same data also contributed to another study, on yellow fever vaccine responses in identical twins.

Material: CD4+ T cells sorted from blood. The TCR sequence derives from a young woman in good health. The gene calls are TRBV18 and TRBJ2-1; D is undetermined. The CDR3 protein is CASSPPEYSLFYNEQFF. CDR3 in DNA: TGTGCCAGCTCACCCCCTGAATACTCGCTCTTCTACAATGAGCAGTTCTTC.